This T cell receptor (beta chain) was captured in a study of technical replicates of blood from several donors. Libraries were prepared by immunoSEQ multiplex PCR; TCRdb keeps only in-frame clonotypes and omits some of them. The table shows around 56,000 clones, with 90% to 95% occurring only once. The trim removed 6 bases at V and 4 bases at J, leaving 8 bases unmatched. The CDR3 totals 15 residues. Germline CDR1 is MRHNA and CDR2 is SNTAGT. Sample: PBMCs. The TCR sequence derives from a human donor in good health. Some clones in this sample may be carry-over from other donors' samples. The gene calls are TRBV6-4 and TRBJ2-2; TRBD1 agrees at 7 bases. CDR3 residues: CASSPGDRLTGELFF. For the CDR3, the DNA is TGTGCCAGCAGCCCTGGGGACAGACTCACCGGGGAGCTGTTTTTT.